The rows below give T cell receptor beta chains drawn from one sample of a study of Ad26.COV2.S vaccination and SARS-CoV-2 variants. TCRdb's copy holds only in-frame clones and misses some; the assay was immunoSEQ multiplex PCR. This sample has about 380,000 clones; about four fifths occur once, and the top ten carry nearly 7.5%. Sample: peripheral blood, taken in a trial of Ad26.COV2.S vaccine versus placebo. These receptors were taken from a person aged 18 to 65 who received the Ad26.COV2.S COVID-19 vaccine or a placebo. The CDR3 runs from the conserved cysteine through the conserved F or W. The order of the fields is CDR3 protein, CDR3 DNA, CDR3 length, D gene, V gene, clone size, J gene. A D gene is named only where the DNA matches it firmly. Some rows mark clone size as missing; the rest say once, few, many or name a class of expanded clone.

CASSLEPRFGSSTDTQYF | TGTGCCAGCAGCTTAGAACCCCGGTTTGGCTCTAGCACAGATACGCAGTATTTT | 18 | - | TRBV11-2 | - | TRBJ2-3
CAISDTDTQYF | TGTGCCATCAGTGATACGGATACGCAGTATTTT | 11 | - | TRBV10-3 | - | TRBJ2-3
CASSLSLVYNEQFF | TGTGCCAGCAGCCTATCACTAGTTTACAATGAGCAGTTCTTC | 14 | - | TRBV14 | - | TRBJ2-1
CASSISGATGYGYTF | TGTGCCAGCAGCATATCAGGGGCCACGGGCTATGGCTACACCTTC | 15 | - | TRBV13 | once | TRBJ1-2
CATNWTGEETQYF | TGCGCCACGAATTGGACAGGGGAAGAGACCCAGTACTTC | 13 | TRBD1 | TRBV5-1 | - | TRBJ2-5
CASSLDLRRIMNTEAFF | TGCGCCAGCAGCTTGGATCTTAGACGGATTATGAACACTGAAGCTTTCTTT | 17 | - | TRBV5-1 | - | TRBJ1-1
CATSDSTPRTGWADNEQFF | TGTGCCACCAGTGATTCAACCCCGCGGACGGGCTGGGCTGACAATGAGCAGTTCTTC | 19 | - | TRBV24-1 | - | TRBJ2-1
CASSPPLGMGENTEAFF | TGTGCCAGCAGCCCACCCTTGGGGATGGGGGAGAACACTGAAGCTTTCTTT | 17 | - | TRBV4-2 | - | TRBJ1-1
CASSPNGYNEQFF | TGCGCCAGCAGCCCAAACGGCTACAATGAGCAGTTCTTC | 13 | - | TRBV5-1 | - | TRBJ2-1
CASLGSGNHEQYF | TGTGCCTCGCTGGGTTCCGGGAACCACGAGCAGTACTTC | 13 | - | TRBV25-1 | few | TRBJ2-7
CASSYSGNQETQYF | TGCGCCAGCAGTTATTCCGGGAACCAAGAGACCCAGTACTTC | 14 | - | TRBV5-1 | - | TRBJ2-5
CATQAGSGDSGNTIYF | TGTGCCACCCAAGCCGGATCCGGTGACTCTGGAAACACCATATATTTT | 16 | - | TRBV10-3 | - | TRBJ1-3
CASSLRLPLYTGELFF | TGTGCCAGCAGCCTTAGACTACCCCTTTACACCGGGGAGCTGTTTTTT | 16 | - | TRBV3-1/TRBV3-2 | - | TRBJ2-2
CASSSDRVSTDTQYF | TGTGCCAGCAGCTCTGACAGGGTTAGCACAGATACGCAGTATTTT | 15 | TRBD1 | TRBV11-1 | - | TRBJ2-3
CASSLDRGSEQYF | TGCGCCAGCAGCTTGGACAGGGGGAGCGAGCAGTACTTC | 13 | TRBD1 | TRBV10-1 | - | TRBJ2-7
CASSTGGPYNEQFF | TGTGCCAGCAGCACGGGGGGGCCTTACAATGAGCAGTTCTTC | 14 | TRBD2 | TRBV7-2 | - | TRBJ2-1
CASSLSLLSTDTQYF | TGTGCCAGCAGCTTAAGTTTACTGAGCACAGATACGCAGTATTTT | 15 | - | TRBV14 | - | TRBJ2-3
CASSSKTGVNTGELFF | TGTGCCAGCAGCTCAAAGACAGGGGTCAACACCGGGGAGCTGTTTTTT | 16 | TRBD1 | TRBV11-3 | - | TRBJ2-2
CSVGGLGLAENTDTQYF | TGCAGCGTTGGAGGTCTCGGACTAGCGGAAAACACAGATACGCAGTATTTT | 17 | TRBD2 | TRBV29-1 | - | TRBJ2-3
CASSLRDRGLLAEAFF | TGTGCCAGCAGCTTGAGGGACAGGGGGTTGTTGGCTGAAGCTTTCTTT | 16 | TRBD1 | TRBV7-8 | once | TRBJ1-1
CASSQENRIRQNIQYF | TGTGCCAGCAGCCAAGAGAACAGGATCAGGCAAAACATTCAGTACTTC | 16 | - | TRBV3-1/TRBV3-2 | - | TRBJ2-4
CASSRPGLAGIGEQFF | TGTGCCAGCAGCCGACCGGGACTAGCCGGTATTGGTGAGCAGTTCTTC | 16 | TRBD2 | TRBV14 | - | TRBJ2-1
CASSSSHQPQHF | TGTGCCAGCAGTTCTTCCCATCAGCCCCAGCATTTT | 12 | - | TRBV27 | - | TRBJ1-5
CASSLGRQGQGEQYF | TGTGCCAGCAGCTTAGGGAGACAGGGTCAGGGAGAGCAGTACTTC | 15 | TRBD1 | TRBV7-9 | once | TRBJ2-7
CASSLGNLYGYTF | TGCGCCAGCAGCCTCGGGAACCTCTATGGCTACACCTTC | 13 | - | TRBV4-3 | once | TRBJ1-2
CASSPGEDLNTEAFF | TGTGCCAGCAGTCCCGGGGAGGACTTGAACACTGAAGCTTTCTTT | 15 | - | TRBV27 | - | TRBJ1-1
CASSPAGYGYTF | TGTGCCAGCTCACCTGCGGGCTATGGCTACACCTTC | 12 | - | TRBV18 | - | TRBJ1-2
CASSFRDRGDTQYF | TGTGCCAGCAGCTTCCGGGACAGGGGGGATACGCAGTATTTT | 14 | TRBD1 | TRBV11-2 | - | TRBJ2-3
CASSEGHGYTF | TGTGCCAGCAGTGAGGGACATGGCTACACCTTC | 11 | - | TRBV6-1 | - | TRBJ1-2
CASSQDKTSAYNEQFF | TGCGCCAGCAGCCAAGATAAGACTAGCGCTTACAATGAGCAGTTCTTC | 16 | TRBD2 | TRBV4-1 | - | TRBJ2-1
CASSLGLGAMGSPLHF | TGTGCCAGCAGCTTAGGGCTGGGGGCGATGGGTTCACCCCTCCACTTT | 16 | - | TRBV7-2 | - | TRBJ1-6
CASLQGGGHTEAFF | TGTGCCAGCCTCCAAGGGGGGGGTCACACTGAAGCTTTCTTT | 14 | - | TRBV7-2 | once | TRBJ1-1
CAWSVSGSGTEAFF | TGTGCCTGGAGTGTGTCCGGATCGGGCACTGAAGCTTTCTTT | 14 | - | TRBV30 | once | TRBJ1-1
CASSPDVRGSEAFF | TGTGCCAGCTCACCGGACGTCAGGGGCTCTGAAGCTTTCTTT | 14 | - | TRBV18 | - | TRBJ1-1
CSVADRGFNEQYF | TGCAGCGTTGCGGACAGGGGGTTTAACGAGCAGTACTTC | 13 | TRBD1 | TRBV29-1 | - | TRBJ2-7
CASSETGVGELFF | TGCGCCAGCAGTGAGACGGGCGTTGGGGAGCTGTTTTTT | 13 | - | TRBV10-1 | - | TRBJ2-2
CASSRSDSRGQPQHF | TGTGCCAGCAGCCGGTCGGACAGTCGGGGACAGCCCCAGCATTTT | 15 | - | TRBV3-1/TRBV3-2 | - | TRBJ1-5
CASRLSGTTGELFF | TGTGCCAGCAGGCTAAGTGGGACCACCGGGGAGCTGTTTTTT | 14 | - | TRBV2 | - | TRBJ2-2
CASSPGPGLGDEQYF | TGTGCCAGCAGCCCTGGACCCGGACTAGGGGACGAGCAGTACTTC | 15 | TRBD2 | TRBV7-3 | - | TRBJ2-7
CAIRPGTGDGGYTF | TGTGCCATCAGACCCGGGACAGGGGACGGCGGCTACACCTTC | 14 | TRBD1 | TRBV10-3 | - | TRBJ1-2
CASSLLSNYNEQFF | TGTGCCAGCAGTTTATTGAGTAACTACAATGAGCAGTTCTTC | 14 | - | TRBV27 | - | TRBJ2-1